Sequencing of this T cell receptor beta chain was carried out in a study of cytomegalovirus exposure and HLA in healthy donors (dated by TCRdb to about 2017). The study in broad terms: An earlier analysis of some 550 of the donors reported 250 to 350 Gb of sequence data and 117 million unique TCR beta sequences from 190 million or so T cells. Roughly 300 gigabases of sequencing data and 70 million to 95 million unique TCR sequences made up an early release that covered several hundred HLA-typed donors. The genetic ancestry cluster associated with self-reported Caucasian donors included roughly four fifths of the roughly 380 genotyped donors. The study aimed to test whether signatures of past pathogen exposure could be identified by cataloging public T cell receptors. Using immunosequencing, the study profiled T cell repertoires from roughly 650 subjects and related those repertoires to cytomegalovirus serostatus. In addition to the first cohort of 500 to 850 subjects, a separate validation cohort of around 110 different subjects was used. High-throughput TCR immunosequencing, statistical association of individual TCRs with disease status, and machine learning were combined to predict cytomegalovirus infection status. A later analysis re-analyzed previously published TCR beta repertoires from several hundred donors and added high-resolution HLA genotyping to study TCR occurrence patterns. Rather than drawing on any new phenotypic data, the later analysis identified candidate immune exposures from TCR beta sequences and the way those sequences occurred across donors. In an earlier analysis of over 550 of the donors, high-throughput TCR beta sequencing was used to judge whether each TCR beta V gene segment behaved as functional or pseudogenic. Donor age, sex, ethnicity and CMV serostatus were collected together with the repertoire data. Genome-wide SNP genotypes for about three fifths of the roughly 700 donors were used in a later genetic analysis, which treated that subset as a discovery cohort. All discovery cohort repertoires had been generated using a single sequencing platform. Both class I and class II loci were covered by HLA typing, at four-digit resolution. Typing coverage differed by locus: A, B, C, DRB1 and DQB1 were typed in roughly 620-640 donors, DQA1 in 522, DPA1 in around 600, and DPB1 in just under 480. Roughly five DR-DQ haplotypes were handled as single units for association and clustering because linkage in the cohort was strong. Across roughly 420 genotyped donors of the cohort, an average of about 200,000 unique TCR beta nucleotide sequences per donor were sequenced, and roughly 17% of those sequences were non-productive. Overall study outcomes, separate from this receptor: The sequencing pipeline was judged likely to have produced a cluster of highly shared sequence variants as a technical artifact. V-gene and J-gene trimming of TCR beta chains was associated with a missense DCLRE1C variant in a later genetic analysis, and the association was replicated in an independent cohort. A total of roughly 160 TCR beta chains were listed by the study as associated with cytomegalovirus. An earlier analysis of around 600 of the donors showed that most TCR beta V segments appeared in productive rearrangements either about 87% or about 30% of the time, which broadly matched IMGT annotations. Three of the identified cytomegalovirus-associated TCR beta chains were confirmed in vitro to be specific for cytomegalovirus antigens. Roughly uniform sequencing depth across donors was assumed in presence/absence analyses, although this assumption may not hold. Several of the top co-occurrence clusters appeared to be linked to parvovirus B19, influenza, CMV and Epstein-Barr virus, according to a later analysis. While some public TCRs were present in many individuals, most TCR sequences turned up only very rarely across donors. Correlated functional status among segregating V segments might reflect linkage disequilibrium, but an unknown experimental factor could not be ruled out. The only immune exposure information available for the cohort was CMV serostatus. According to a later genetic analysis, donors in an Asian-associated ancestry cluster had fewer N-insertions in productive TCRs than the roughly 660-donor mean. At a false discovery rate of 0.05, a later analysis linked under 20,000 TCR beta sequences to specific HLA alleles. The earlier analysis of a few hundred of the donors excluded 15 to 20 rarely observed V segments, including chromosome 9 orphons, because counts were too low. The 87-base-pair reads could not distinguish some IMGT-functional V segments, including TRBV6-2 and TRBV6-3, so those segments were excluded. Because HLA typing was missing for some donors at each locus, association tests included only the typed subset. The classifier was reported to diagnose cytomegalovirus status with high specificity and sensitivity in both the original cohort and the validation cohort. A later analysis found that most CMV-associated TCR beta chains appeared HLA-restricted, with HLA associations seemingly driven largely by CMV exposure. In this cohort, only TCR beta chains were sequenced, and detectable features were limited by the absence of alpha or paired-chain data. A later analysis found that HLA-associated TCR beta chains were more clonally expanded and had lower generation probabilities than equally common non-associated chains. In a later analysis, TCR association rates were found to vary across HLA loci, with the most associated TCRs seen for DRB1 alleles and the fewest for HLA-C alleles. A further reported finding was that TCR beta sequences accurately predicted the HLA-A and HLA-B alleles for most subjects in the first cohort. Assigning TCR associations to individual alleles was difficult when HLA alleles, especially DR and DQ, strongly co-occurred. It was suggested by the authors that the approach could potentially be generalized to other disease states and immunological phenotypes.

This clone has just a few counts. Its antigen is currently not known. No clone much larger than this one lies a single base away; base qualities are absent. In total, just over 650 healthy bone marrow donors made up the cohort. All cohort members were sampled while nominally healthy, although unrecorded immune exposures were likely present. The donor was CMV seronegative and belonged to the group of over 300 seronegative cohort members. A peripheral blood sample was provided by each donor, and peripheral blood mononuclear cells were used for TCR beta sequencing. The Qiagen DNeasy Blood Extraction Kit was used to extract genomic DNA from the blood cell samples. Trimming costs V 8 bases and J 0 bases, and their ends lie 11 bases apart. The germline V gene provides CDR1 LGHNA and CDR2 YNFKEQ. The CDR3 numbers 14 residues from cysteine through phenylalanine. The kept DNA is CDR3 alone, 42 bases in frame from the first base.

Libraries were constructed by the immunoSEQ multiplex PCR assay. For the multiplex PCR, a mixture combining 60 forward primers for TCR Vbeta segments and 13 reverse primers for TCR Jbeta segments was used. The CDR3 region of rearranged TCR beta genes was amplified from genomic DNA by a multiplex PCR assay. On the Illumina HiSeq System, the amplified TCR beta libraries were sequenced as 87-base-pair reads. The original methods were these. A later analysis tallied 80 million to 95 million unique TCR beta chains across the 650 to 750 repertoires, and some 10 million of those chains were shared by two or more donors. Raw reads were error-corrected and collapsed into unique sequences by a nearest-neighbor algorithm in which closely related sequences were merged to remove PCR and sequencing errors. To assign V, D and J gene segments, CDR3 sequences were aligned to IMGT reference sequences. For a sequence to be retained, a match of at least six nucleotides to both a V gene segment and a J gene segment was required. Rearrangements were called productive when the CDR3 lacked stop codons and stayed in frame with V and J; all others were non-productive. CDR3 was defined according to IMGT convention as the region running from the second conserved V-encoded cysteine to the conserved J-encoded phenylalanine. Sequences without an unambiguous match to a single V gene segment were excluded from the earlier analysis of 450 to 750 of the donors. In an earlier analysis of several hundred of the donors, V segments were called functional above 56.7% productive rearrangements and were called segregating when the between-donor standard deviation exceeded 5%. To diagnose cytomegalovirus status from the catalog of TCR beta chain sequences, a statistical classification framework was built. V and J gene assignment, in a later analysis, came from comparing TCR nucleotide sequences with IMGT/GENE-DB human TR gene sequences. The TCRdist pipeline was used in a later analysis to assign CDR3 sequences and most-parsimonious VDJ recombination scenarios. In a later analysis, every TCR beta chain was defined by the combination of its CDR3 amino acid sequence and its V-gene family, and reads without a unique V-gene family were dropped. In a later analysis, around 600 highly shared, low-generation-probability nucleotide sequences were removed to address suspected cross-contamination and a sequencing artifact. A later analysis calculated a clonal expansion index for each public chain from normalized within-repertoire ranks of inferred template counts. Generation probabilities in a later analysis came from a VDJ recombination model fitted to out-of-frame rearrangements, and those results were checked against IGoR. In a later analysis, TCR-TCR, TCR-HLA and TCR-CMV co-occurrence was scored with hypergeometric tests, and a repertoire-size bias correction was applied to TCR pairs. In a later analysis, false discovery rates were estimated by permuting HLA or CMV assignments 20 times. A later analysis grouped co-occurring TCRs with DBSCAN, adding TCRdist sequence similarity when clustering within HLA-allele-positive subsets. For co-occurrence clustering, repertoires with fewer than 30,000 or more than 120,000 public chains were excluded, along with five repertoires with anomalous nucleotide sharing. The source is immuneACCESS, and TCRdb retained only in-frame sequences with V and J called. Part of the clones is not carried over; for the studies checked, unresolved V genes explain less than half of this, and the remainder is unexplained. The D gene and trimming were derived from the DNA, and the V and J assignments and clone size from that table. The sample contains about 180,000 clones, 75% of them found a single time. The ten largest clones represent roughly 3% of the sample.

The origin of this receptor is a male donor in good health and CMV-seronegative. The specimen sequenced was PBMCs. The rearranged chain carries TRBV4-2 and TRBJ1-3, and the D gene may be TRBD1, 6 bases matching. The CDR3 here reads CASQTGDSGNTIYF. The nucleotide sequence reads as follows: TGTGCCAGCCAGACAGGAGACTCTGGAAACACCATATATTTT.